What follows are 21 T cell receptor beta chains derived from one specimen sequenced in a study of blood T cell repertoires in COVID-19. The method was immunoSEQ multiplex PCR; TCRdb's version includes in-frame clones alone and lacks a portion of them. The sample lists 150,000 to 200,000 clones; roughly nine tenths were seen once. The sequencing sample was made of PBMCs or T cells enriched from blood (not recorded which). These receptors were collected from a human donor with acute COVID-19. The donor label of this sample is uncertain.

The rearrangement joins TRBV7-2 to TRBJ1-2; D remains ambiguous. The germline CDR1 and CDR2 sequences are SGHTA and FQGNSA. The CDR3 runs 16 residues. V was shortened by 0 bases and J by 0 bases, with 11 bases between the two germline ends. This chain's CDR3 is CASSLAGSAPNYGYTF. CDR3 nucleotides: TGTGCCAGCAGCTTAGCCGGGTCTGCTCCTAACTATGGCTACACCTTC.

The chain recombines TRBV7-9 with TRBJ1-2; D might be TRBD1 (6 bases). In germline, CDR1 is SEHNR, CDR2 FQNEAQ (reference sequence). V was clipped by 5 bases and J by 1 base, with 14 bases between them. The CDR3 covers 15 residues. The CDR3 DNA is TGTGCCAGCAGCCAAGGACAGAAACTTAACTATGGCTACACCTTC. Translation gives CASSQGQKLNYGYTF. Full variable domain (missing parts from reference TRBV7-9 and TRBJ1-2): DTGVSQNPRHKITKRGQNVTFRCDPISEHNRLYWYRQTLGQGPEFLTYFQNEAQLEKSRLLSDRFSAERPKGSFSTLEIQRTEQGDSAMYLCASSQGQKLNYGYTFGSGTRLTVV.

V gene TRBV24-1 combines with J gene TRBJ2-3, with 10 bases aligning to TRBD2. This CDR3 is built from 15 residues. Germline V gives CDR1 KGHDR, CDR2 SFDVKD. V was pared by 4 bases and J by 4 bases, with 4 bases of the junction left unmatched. CDR3 protein: CATSEAGGRSDTQYF. CDR3 DNA sequence: TGTGCCACCAGTGAAGCGGGGGGGCGATCAGATACGCAGTATTTT.

This clone has just one count. The chain uses TRBV6-5 and TRBJ1-1; perhaps TRBD1 as D (6 bases). This CDR3 comprises 15 residues. The V end was cut by 7 bases, the J end by 5 bases, with 20 bases between. Looked up from germline, CDR1 is MNHEY and CDR2 is SVGAGI. CDR3 in DNA: TGTGCCAGCAAAGGGGTGGGGGCGTATAAAACTGAAGCTTTCTTT. Translating gives CASKGVGAYKTEAFF.

The chain carries TRBV19 and TRBJ1-5; D unresolved. Germline CDR1 reads LNHDA; CDR2 reads SQIVND (reference sequence). Trimming took 5 bases from V and 3 from J, leaving 8 bases between them. The CDR3 contains 13 residues. DNA for the CDR3: TGTGCCAGTAGTTTCCAGTCCAATCAGCCCCAGCATTTT. It codes for CASSFQSNQPQHF. Using reference TRBV19 and TRBJ1-5 for the parts outside the CDR3, the full variable domain is DGGITQSPKYLFRKEGQNVTLSCEQNLNHDAMYWYRQDPGQGLRLIYYSQIVNDFQKGDIAEGYSVSREKKESFPLTVTSAQKNPTAFYLCASSFQSNQPQHFGDGTRLSIL.

The gene calls are TRBV9 and TRBJ1-5, with 10 nucleotides matching TRBD1. J gave up 6 bases and V 3 bases, and 6 bases lay outside the gene matches. Germline V gene data show CDR1 as SGDLS and CDR2 as YYNGEE. The CDR3 is 15 amino acids. The chain's CDR3 is CASSAGTGDSQPQHF. As DNA, the CDR3 is TGTGCCAGCAGCGCCGGGACAGGGGATAGTCAGCCCCAGCATTTT.

The chain has TRBV4-1 and TRBJ2-3; D might be TRBD2 (5 bases). Germline assignment: CDR1 MGHRA and CDR2 YSYEKL. Trimming left V 0 bases short and J 3 bases short, with 19 bases between. The CDR3 sequence is 18 residues long. The CDR3 nucleotides read TGCGCCAGCAGCCAAGAGCCGCCGGACTGGAAGAGTACAGATACGCAGTATTTT. It is translated as CASSQEPPDWKSTDTQYF.

CDR3 sequence reads: CASSATGNVGQPQHF. The DNA for the CDR3 is TGTGCCAGCAGCGCGACGGGAAACGTGGGTCAGCCCCAGCATTTT. The chain links TRBV5-5 to TRBJ1-5; D is uncertain. CDR1 is SGHKS and CDR2 is YYEKEE in the germline V gene (reference sequence). The V gene lost 4 bases and the J gene lost 6 bases, with 17 bases spanning the gap. This CDR3 region has 15 residues.

The chain joins TRBV19 to TRBJ2-1, with 7 bases lining up with TRBD1. Germline assignment: CDR1 LNHDA and CDR2 SQIVND (reference sequence). The CDR3 is made up of 12 amino acids. J was trimmed by 4 bases and V by 8 bases; bases with no gene match: 2. CDR3 DNA: TGTGCCAGTGGGACAGTTTACAATGAGCAGTTCTTC. Translated, it gives CASGTVYNEQFF.

The rearrangement links TRBV7-9 to TRBJ1-2; no clear D. Germline loops: CDR1 SEHNR, CDR2 FQNEAQ (reference sequence). This CDR3 is built from 12 residues. The V end lost 0 bases, the J end lost 8 bases, and 7 bases lay between the germline ends. The CDR3 protein is CASSLAGSGYTF. The DNA of the CDR3 is TGTGCCAGCAGCTTAGCAGGGAGCGGCTACACCTTC.

The genes are TRBV4-2 and TRBJ2-5; D possibly corresponds to TRBD1 (6 bases). V lost 3 bases, J lost 2 bases, and 10 bases lay in between. The CDR3 consists of 14 residues. In germline, CDR1 is LGHNA, CDR2 YNFKEQ. The CDR3 DNA reads as TGTGCCAGCAGCCAGGGGGCTAATCAAGAGACCCAGTACTTC. It codes for CASSQGANQETQYF.

The table lists this clone with a count of one. The CDR3 is CASSTPYNEQFF. In DNA, the CDR3 is TGTGCCAGCAGCACACCCTACAATGAGCAGTTCTTC. The V gene is TRBV12-3 or TRBV12-4, the J gene TRBJ2-1; D is unresolved. The CDR3 totals 12 residues. V shed 6 bases and J shed 2 bases, with 5 bases lying between them.

This chain links TRBV6-5 with TRBJ2-3, with no clear D. Germline values: CDR1 MNHEY, CDR2 SVGAGI. The V gene lost 5 bases and the J gene lost 6 bases, with 9 bases spanning the gap. The CDR3 is made up of 12 amino acids. CDR3 nucleotides: TGTGCCAGCAGTCCCCATGTGGATACGCAGTATTTT. Amino acids: CASSPHVDTQYF.

The genes are TRBV4-1 and TRBJ2-5, with D tentatively TRBD1 (7 bases). The CDR3 loop spans 15 amino acids. Trimming cost V 2 bases and J 5 bases, with 15 bases left between them. The germline V gene encodes CDR1 MGHRA and CDR2 YSYEKL. DNA of the CDR3: TGCGCCAGCAGCCAAAGTCCACCAGGGGGGGAGACCCAGTACTTC. As protein: CASSQSPPGGETQYF.

This rearrangement joins TRBV6-5 to TRBJ2-7, with 7 bases matching TRBD1. The trim removed 6 bases at V and 4 bases at J, leaving 12 bases unmatched. The germline V gene has CDR1 MNHEY and CDR2 SVGAGI. This CDR3 has 15 amino acids. The CDR3 DNA sequence: TGTGCCAGCAGCCCCCGACAGGGACGCGCGTACGAGCAGTACTTC. Translating it yields CASSPRQGRAYEQYF.

V and J are TRBV5-5 and TRBJ2-7, with a possible D match to TRBD1 (6 bases). Per germline, CDR1 SGHKS and CDR2 YYEKEE (reference sequence). The CDR3 sequence is 16 residues long. Trimming took 3 bases from V and 2 from J, leaving 18 bases between them. CDR3 sequence (DNA): TGTGCCAGCAGCTCCCAGACAGGCGCCCTGGCCTACGAGCAGTACTTC. Its translation: CASSSQTGALAYEQYF.

This sequence joins TRBV7-2 and TRBJ1-1; TRBD1 aligns across 10 bases. Trimming cost V 5 bases and J 4 bases; bases outside gene matches: 7. This CDR3 is built from 15 residues. Germline loops: CDR1 SGHTA, CDR2 FQGNSA. The CDR3 nucleotides read TGTGCCAGCAGCATTGACAGGGGGCGGGGCACTGAAGCTTTCTTT. Translating gives CASSIDRGRGTEAFF.

DNA for the CDR3: TGTGCCAGTAGTATAAGGAGGGACGCATGGGGCAATGAGCAGTTCTTC. This translates into CASSIRRDAWGNEQFF. This chain connects TRBV19 to TRBJ2-1, with D possibly being TRBD2 (6 bases). The CDR3 contains 16 residues. CDR1 and CDR2 from the germline V gene are LNHDA and SQIVND (reference sequence). With 2 bases removed from V and 6 bases from J, the gap between germline ends came to 17 bases.

The rearrangement uses TRBV7-2 and TRBJ1-5; possibly TRBD1 for D (5 bases). Germline V gene lookup returns CDR1 SGHTA and CDR2 FQGNSA. The ends were cut back, 3 bases at V and 6 bases at J, with 15 bases in the middle. The CDR3 totals 15 residues. CDR3 coding DNA: TGTGCCAGCAGCTTTAGTGGAGGGGCCGGTCAGCCCCAGCATTTT. Protein sequence: CASSFSGGAGQPQHF.

The chain couples TRBV27 to TRBJ1-2, with 8 bases aligning to TRBD1. With V trimmed by 5 bases and J by 4 bases, 9 bases remained unmatched. Germline-derived CDR1 and CDR2 are MNHEY and SMNVEV (reference sequence). The CDR3 is 15 amino acids. The CDR3 region has the DNA TGTGCCAGCAGTGCCTCAGGACAGGGCGGCTATGGCTACACCTTC. Amino acids: CASSASGQGGYGYTF.

This clone showed up just a few times. The chain employs TRBV5-4 and TRBJ1-1; 9 nucleotides match TRBD1. With V trimmed by 4 bases and J by 4 bases, 11 bases remained unmatched. Germline-derived CDR1 and CDR2 are SGHNT and YYREEE (reference sequence). The CDR3 contains 16 residues. The chain's CDR3 is CASSRPLGQGATEAFF. In DNA, the CDR3 is TGTGCCAGCAGCCGGCCCCTGGGACAGGGCGCCACTGAAGCTTTCTTT. The whole variable domain, remainder taken from reference TRBV5-4 and TRBJ1-1, is ETGVTQSPTHLIKTRGQQVTLRCSSQSGHNTVSWYQQALGQGPQFIFQYYREEENGRGNFPPRFSGLQFPNYSSELNVNALELDDSALYLCASSRPLGQGATEAFFGQGTRLTVV.